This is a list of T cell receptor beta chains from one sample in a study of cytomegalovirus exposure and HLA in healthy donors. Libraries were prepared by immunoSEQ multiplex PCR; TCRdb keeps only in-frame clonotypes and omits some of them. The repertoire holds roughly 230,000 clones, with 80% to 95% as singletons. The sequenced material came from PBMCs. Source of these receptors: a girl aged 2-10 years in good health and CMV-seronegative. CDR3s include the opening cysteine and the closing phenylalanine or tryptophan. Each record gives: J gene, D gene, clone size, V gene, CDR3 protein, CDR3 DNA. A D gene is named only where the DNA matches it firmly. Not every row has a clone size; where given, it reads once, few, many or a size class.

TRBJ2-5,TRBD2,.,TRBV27,CASSLTLTSGGTQYF,TGTGCCAGCAGTTTAACCTTGACTAGCGGGGGGACCCAGTACTTC
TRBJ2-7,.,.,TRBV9,CASSVRDNSYEQYF,TGTGCCAGCAGCGTTCGGGACAACTCCTACGAGCAGTACTTC
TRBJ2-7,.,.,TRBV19,CASSIRGEQYF,TGTGCCAGTAGTATTCGGGGCGAGCAGTACTTC
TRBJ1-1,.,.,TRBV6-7,CASSSEAEAFF,TGTGCCAGCAGTTCGGAGGCTGAAGCTTTCTTT
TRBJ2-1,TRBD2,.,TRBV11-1,CASSLSGGASAYNEQFF,TGTGCCAGCAGCCTTAGCGGGGGGGCCTCTGCCTACAATGAGCAGTTCTTC
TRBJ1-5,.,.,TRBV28,CASSFRGINQPQHF,TGTGCCAGCAGTTTCCGGGGGATCAATCAGCCCCAGCATTTT
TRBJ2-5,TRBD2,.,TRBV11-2,CASSLVVLADQETQYF,TGTGCCAGCAGCTTAGTCGTTCTAGCGGACCAAGAGACCCAGTACTTC
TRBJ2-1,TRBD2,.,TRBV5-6,CASSLGAGGTSYNEQFF,TGTGCCAGCAGCCTGGGGGCGGGGGGGACCTCCTACAATGAGCAGTTCTTC
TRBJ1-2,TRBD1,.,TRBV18,CASSPNGQVYSYGYTF,TGTGCCAGCTCACCGAACGGACAGGTTTACTCCTATGGCTACACCTTC
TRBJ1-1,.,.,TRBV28,CASQGYTEAFF,TGTGCCAGCCAGGGATACACTGAAGCTTTCTTT
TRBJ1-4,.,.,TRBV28,CASSQAGAGATNEKLFF,TGTGCCAGCAGTCAAGCGGGGGCCGGGGCAACTAATGAAAAACTGTTTTTT
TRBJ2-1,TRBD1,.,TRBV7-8,CASSLHWGQSLLDEQFF,TGTGCCAGCAGCTTACACTGGGGACAGTCCCTCTTGGATGAGCAGTTCTTC
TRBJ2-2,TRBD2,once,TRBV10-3,CAISGLAGGGELFF,TGTGCCATCAGTGGACTAGCGGGAGGCGGGGAGCTGTTTTTT
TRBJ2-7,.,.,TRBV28,CASSLWLEPGRVSYEQYF,TGTGCCAGCAGTTTATGGCTCGAACCGGGTCGGGTATCCTACGAGCAGTACTTC
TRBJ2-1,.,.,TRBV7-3,CASSPDFGVSSYNEQFF,TGTGCCAGCAGCCCAGACTTCGGGGTTTCTTCCTACAATGAGCAGTTCTTC
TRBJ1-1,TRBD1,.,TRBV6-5,CASNHPTGGRTEAFF,TGTGCCAGCAATCACCCTACAGGGGGTAGGACTGAAGCTTTCTTT
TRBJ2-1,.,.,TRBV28,CASRSEGAGYNEQFF,TGTGCCAGTAGGTCGGAGGGGGCGGGCTACAATGAGCAGTTCTTC
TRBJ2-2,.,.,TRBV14,CASSQPTDTGELFF,TGTGCCAGCAGCCAACCCACAGACACCGGGGAGCTGTTTTTT
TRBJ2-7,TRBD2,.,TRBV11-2,CASSFAGARDEQYF,TGTGCCAGCAGCTTTGCGGGAGCTAGGGACGAGCAGTACTTC
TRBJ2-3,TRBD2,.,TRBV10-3,CAITAGLAGGGTSTDTQYF,TGTGCCATCACCGCGGGACTAGCGGGTGGAGGGACTAGCACAGATACGCAGTATTTT
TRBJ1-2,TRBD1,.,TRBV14,CASSPRGQGNYGYTF,TGTGCCAGCAGCCCCAGGGGACAGGGGAACTATGGCTACACCTTC
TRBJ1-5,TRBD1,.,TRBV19,CASSIADQGAGQPQHF,TGTGCCAGTAGTATAGCAGACCAGGGGGCAGGGCAGCCCCAGCATTTT